This T cell receptor beta chain was identified in a study of T cell responses to AZD1222 COVID-19 vaccine. Study findings and constraints: In a largely white British group with more females than males, clonal diversity was possibly underestimated. AZD1222 recipients seropositive at baseline numbered only 5 or 6.

Second-dose intervals of approximately 4 or approximately 12 weeks were pooled. TCRdb keeps only in-frame clones here, not all; method: immunoSEQ multiplex PCR. This table has some 80,000 clones, over 75% appearing once. With regard to this clone: Its antigen is currently unknown.

The germline V gene has CDR1 DFQATT and CDR2 SNEGSKA (reference sequence). V shed 3 bases, J shed 8 bases, and the junction held 9 bases outside the gene matches. The CDR3 has 14 amino acids. The sequencing here drew on peripheral blood, taken 28 days after the second AZD1222 dose. J is TRBJ2-1 and V is TRBV20-1; 8 bases agree with TRBD1. The TCR originated in an adult who received the AZD1222 COVID-19 vaccine. The chain's CDR3 is CSASRPGGRHEQFF. In nucleotides, the CDR3 is TGCAGTGCTAGTCGGCCAGGGGGCCGCCATGAGCAGTTCTTC.